Listed here are 21 T cell receptor beta chains from one sample, sequenced in a study of shared clonotypes between healthy human individuals. The assay was immunoSEQ multiplex PCR, and TCRdb's table has in-frame clones only and misses some. The sample carries around 95,000 clones, roughly half recorded once. Sequenced sample: PBMCs. Source of these receptors: a middle-aged woman in good health. Some clones in this sample may be carry-over from other donors' samples.

At least ten counts were recorded for this clone. This chain joins TRBV10-3 and TRBJ1-4; D is uncertain. The V and J ends lost 4 bases and 2 bases respectively, with 8 bases between them. The V gene's germline CDR1 is ENHRY and CDR2 SYGVKD. The length of the CDR3 is 14 residues. The CDR3 bases are TGTGCCATCAGTGGGGATCCGACTAATGAAAAACTGTTTTTT. It encodes CAISGDPTNEKLFF.

In the case of this clone: This clone may be a read error of a much larger clone one base away. The chain links TRBV7-8 to TRBJ2-7; D not resolved. Trimming took off 2 bases at V and 1 base at J, with 18 bases between the two ends. Looked up from germline, CDR1 is SGHVS and CDR2 is FQNEAQ. The CDR3 runs to 17 residues. CDR3 in DNA: TGTGCCAGCAGCTTACCCCCGCCGCAGACCGTGTCCTACGAGCAGTACTTC. Translation: CASSLPPPQTVSYEQYF.

This clone was seen a handful of times. A junction end diverges from the germline sequence, so it may reflect a read error. The chain combines TRBV7-7 with TRBJ2-3; 7 bases align to TRBD1. The length of the CDR3 is 14 residues. Germline-derived CDR1 and CDR2 are SSHAT and FNYEAQ (reference sequence). As DNA, the CDR3 is TGTGCTAGCAGCTCGGACAGGTGGAGCGATACGCAGTATTTT. This sequence encodes CASSSDRWSDTQYF.

Points on this clone: Only one base separates this from a far larger clonotype, so it likely reflects a read error. This sample includes further DNA sequences coding for the same CDR3. The genes are TRBV9 and TRBJ2-7; 9 bases align to TRBD1. Looked up from germline, CDR1 is SGDLS and CDR2 is YYNGEE. The CDR3 spans 15 residues. V lost 0 bases, J lost 1 base, and 2 bases stayed unmatched. CDR3: CASSVEGTGSYEQYF. The CDR3 DNA follows: TGTGCCAGCAGCGTAGAGGGGACAGGGTCCTACGAGCAGTACTTC.

For the CDR3, the DNA is TGTGCCAGCCGCGGGACAGGGGGCGGGGAGACCCAGTACTTC. Protein: CASRGTGGGETQYF. This chain joins TRBV6-6 and TRBJ2-5, with TRBD1 identical over 12 bases. Germline V gene lookup returns CDR1 MNHNY and CDR2 SVGAGI (reference sequence). Trimming removed 8 bases from V and 5 bases from J; junction bases left unmatched: 6. The CDR3 contains 14 residues.

This clone appeared a few times. This chain connects TRBV9 to TRBJ1-3; D is perhaps TRBD1 (6 bases). Germline-derived CDR1 and CDR2 are SGDLS and YYNGEE. This CDR3 is 16 amino acids long. V lost 0 bases and J lost 2, with 12 bases in between. The DNA for the CDR3 is TGTGCCAGCAGCGTAGATGCAGGGACAACTGGAAACACCATATATTTT. Its protein is CASSVDAGTTGNTIYF.

The chain couples TRBV6-6 to TRBJ2-5; unclear D gene. The J call is in doubt because the DNA end fits TRBJ2-7 better. This CDR3 has 15 amino acids. Germline CDR1 and CDR2: MNHNY and SVGAGI (reference sequence). Here the CDR3 DNA reads TGTGCCAGCAGTTACGGTCAGACGGGCTCCTACGAGCAGTACTTC. Residues: CASSYGQTGSYEQYF.

The chain links TRBV28 to TRBJ2-7; D remains unclear. Per the germline V gene, CDR1 is MDHEN and CDR2 is SYDVKM. The CDR3 length is 12 residues. V was pared by 10 bases and J by 0 bases, with 10 bases between. The CDR3 sequence is CATSQDSYEQYF. CDR3 DNA sequence: TGTGCCACCTCGCAGGACTCCTACGAGCAGTACTTC.

Details on this clone: Relative to the germline gene, one junction end is altered; a read error may explain this. Other DNA sequences in the sample encode the same CDR3. This chain connects TRBV30 to TRBJ1-5, with D possibly matching TRBD1 (6 bases). CDR3 length equals 15 residues. Per the germline V gene, CDR1 is GTSNPN and CDR2 is SVGIG (reference sequence). The CDR3 sequence is CAWSVARGLGQPQHF. CDR3 sequence (DNA): TGTGCCTGGAGTGTAGCCAGAGGGCTAGGACAGCCCCAGCATTTC. Looking up the rest from reference TRBV30 and TRBJ1-5 gives the full variable domain: SQTIHQWPATLVQPVGSPLSLECTVEGTSNPNLYWYRQAAGRGLQLLFYSVGIGQISSEVPQNLSASRPQDRQFILSSKKLLLSDSGFYLCAWSVARGLGQPQHFGDGTRLSIL.

This clone was counted only a few times. This chain joins TRBV30 and TRBJ2-3; possibly TRBD1 for D (6 bases). The germline gives CDR1 GTSNPN, CDR2 SVGIG (reference sequence). The CDR3 is 15 amino acids. Trimming removed 0 bases at V and 2 bases at J, with 12 bases between. DNA for the CDR3: TGTGCCTGGAGTGTAGGACAGTACTACACAGATACGCAGTATTTT. Its translation is CAWSVGQYYTDTQYF.

The chain links TRBV10-2 to TRBJ1-5; D is possibly TRBD1 (5 bases). The CDR3 length is 13 residues. With 7 bases removed from V and 7 bases from J, the gap between germline ends came to 14 bases. In germline, CDR1 is WSHSY, CDR2 SAAADI. This CDR3 reads CASMTRDGQPQHF. CDR3 coding DNA: TGCGCCAGCATGACCAGGGATGGCCAGCCCCAGCATTTT.

This rearrangement joins TRBV15 to TRBJ2-7; possibly TRBD1 for D (5 bases). Between the trimmed V and J ends, which lost 1 base and 6 bases, there was a span of 16 bases. The CDR3 sequence is 15 residues long. CDR1 and CDR2 from the germline V gene are LNHNV and YYDKDF (reference sequence). This CDR3 is CATSRVLDTWAEQYF. The CDR3 DNA reads as TGTGCCACCAGCAGAGTGTTGGACACATGGGCCGAGCAGTACTTC.

The chain is built from TRBV19 and TRBJ1-1; D gene unclear. This CDR3 spans 13 amino acids. Trimming took 3 bases from V and 11 from J, leaving 16 bases between them. The V gene's germline CDR1 is LNHDA and CDR2 SQIVND (reference sequence). CDR3 residues: CASSMRWRESAFF. CDR3 sequence (DNA): TGTGCCAGTAGTATGAGATGGAGGGAAAGTGCTTTCTTT.

The V call is TRBV6-1, the J call TRBJ1-5; TRBD1 is a possible D gene (6 bases). V was clipped by 6 bases and J by 5 bases, with 17 bases between them. The CDR3 totals 15 residues. The germline V gene encodes CDR1 MNHNS and CDR2 SASEGT. The CDR3 DNA reads TGTGCCAGCAGCAGGATACAGGGATCCTATCAGCCCCAGCATTTT. Amino acids: CASSRIQGSYQPQHF.

With regard to this clone: This clone may be a read error of a much larger clone one base away. The V gene is TRBV2, the J gene TRBJ1-2, with D uncertain. Germline V lookup: CDR1 SNHLY, CDR2 FYNNEI. This CDR3 spans 13 amino acids. Deletions cut 2 bases from V and 3 bases from J, with 7 bases between. CDR3 nucleotide sequence: TGTGCCAGCAGTGAACCAGCCTACTATGGCTACACCTTC. It codes for CASSEPAYYGYTF.

Many counts were recorded for this clone. This chain joins TRBV2 and TRBJ2-7; TRBD2 matches 8 bases. J lost 5 bases, V lost 0 bases, and 15 bases had no gene match. CDR3 length: 18 amino acids. Germline V gives CDR1 SNHLY, CDR2 FYNNEI. As DNA, the CDR3 is TGTGCCAGCAGTGAAGCGCTTCGGGGGGGTTCGCTTTCTGACGAGCAGTACTTC. Translated, it gives CASSEALRGGSLSDEQYF.

The table lists this clone with a few counts. The V call is TRBV4-2, the J call TRBJ1-4; TRBD1 might be the D (5 bases). Trimming cost V 0 bases and J 9 bases, with 11 bases left between them. CDR1 LGHNA and CDR2 YNFKEQ come from the germline V gene. The CDR3 contains 14 residues. The CDR3 bases are TGTGCCAGCAGCCAAGACCAGGGTCTTAAAAAACTGTTTTTT. Its protein is CASSQDQGLKKLFF.

As concerns this clone: No conserved phenylalanine or tryptophan ends this CDR3, so it is likely a read error. The V call is TRBV4-2, the J call TRBJ2-7; D remains unclear. Per germline, CDR1 LGHNA and CDR2 YNFKEQ. The CDR3 extends over 12 amino acids. V lost 1 base to trimming and J lost 3 bases, with 4 bases between them. Written as DNA, the CDR3 is TGTGCCAGCAGCCAAGGGAACTACGAGCAGTACTCC. Amino acids: CASSQGNYEQYS.

The V call is TRBV6-5, the J call TRBJ1-3; D gene unclear. Germline V gene data show CDR1 as MNHEY and CDR2 as SVGAGI. The CDR3 is 14 residues long. The V end was cut by 7 bases, the J end by 0 bases, with 10 bases between. CDR3 region: CASTSLYSGNTIYF. In nucleotides, the CDR3 is TGTGCCAGCACCTCGTTATACTCTGGAAACACCATATATTTT.

This clone was observed a handful of times. The genes are TRBV4-1 and TRBJ2-7; 16 nucleotides align to TRBD2. The CDR3 runs 15 residues. After removal of 4 bases from V and 4 bases from J, the junction contained 1 base not matched to a gene. From germline, CDR1 is MGHRA and CDR2 YSYEKL. The CDR3 spells CASSLGLAGGYEQYF. CDR3 coding DNA: TGCGCCAGCAGCCTGGGACTAGCGGGAGGGTACGAGCAGTACTTC.

V gene TRBV28 combines with J gene TRBJ1-1; D not resolved. CDR3 size: 12 residues. V lost 2 bases, J lost 5 bases, and 6 bases lay in between. Germline lookup yields CDR1 MDHEN and CDR2 SYDVKM. In DNA, the CDR3 is TGTGCCAGCAGTTTACTCGGGACTGAAGCTTTCTTT. It specifies CASSLLGTEAFF.